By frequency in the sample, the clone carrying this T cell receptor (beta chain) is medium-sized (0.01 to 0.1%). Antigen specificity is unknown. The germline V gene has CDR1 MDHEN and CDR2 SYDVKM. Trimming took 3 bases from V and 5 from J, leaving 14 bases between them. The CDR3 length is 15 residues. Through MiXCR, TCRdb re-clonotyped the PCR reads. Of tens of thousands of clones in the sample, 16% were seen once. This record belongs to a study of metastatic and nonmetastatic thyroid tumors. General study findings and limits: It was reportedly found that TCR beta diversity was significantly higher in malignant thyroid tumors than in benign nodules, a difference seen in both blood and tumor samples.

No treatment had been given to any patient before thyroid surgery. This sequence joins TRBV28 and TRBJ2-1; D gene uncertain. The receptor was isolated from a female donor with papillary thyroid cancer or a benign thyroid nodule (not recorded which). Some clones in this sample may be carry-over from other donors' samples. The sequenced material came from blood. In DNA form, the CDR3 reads TGTGCCAGCAGTTTTCCAGAAAGGCGCCACAATGAGCAGTTCTTC. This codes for CASSFPERRHNEQFF. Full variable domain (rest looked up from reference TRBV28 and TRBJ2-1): DVKVTQSSRYLVKRTGEKVFLECVQDMDHENMFWYRQDPGLGLRLIYFSYDVKMKEKGDIPEGYSVSREKKERFSLILESASTNQTSMYLCASSFPERRHNEQFFGPGTRLTVL.